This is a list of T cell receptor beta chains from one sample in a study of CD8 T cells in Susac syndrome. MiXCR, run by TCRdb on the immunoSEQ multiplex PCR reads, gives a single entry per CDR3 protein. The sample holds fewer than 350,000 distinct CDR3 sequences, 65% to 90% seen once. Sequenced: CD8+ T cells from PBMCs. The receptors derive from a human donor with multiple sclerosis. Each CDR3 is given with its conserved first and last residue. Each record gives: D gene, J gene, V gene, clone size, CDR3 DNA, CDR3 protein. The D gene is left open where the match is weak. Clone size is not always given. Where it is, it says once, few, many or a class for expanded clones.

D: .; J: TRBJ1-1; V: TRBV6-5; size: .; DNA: TGTGCCAGCAGTTACTCGGCCGGGGGCCATACTGAAGCTTTCTTT; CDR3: CASSYSAGGHTEAFF
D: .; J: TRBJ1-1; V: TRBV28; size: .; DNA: TGTGCCAGCAGTTTAGCGGGGGCTGCCACTGAAGCTTTCTTT; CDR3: CASSLAGAATEAFF
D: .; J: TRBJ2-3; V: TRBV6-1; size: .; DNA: TGTGCCAGCAGCCCATTCTCTGGCTCCACAGATACGCAGTATTTT; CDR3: CASSPFSGSTDTQYF
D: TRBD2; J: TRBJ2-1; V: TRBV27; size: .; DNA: TGTGCCAGCAGTACCCGGACTAGCAGGTCCTACAATGAGCAGTTCTTC; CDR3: CASSTRTSRSYNEQFF
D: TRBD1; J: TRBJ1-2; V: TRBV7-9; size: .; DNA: TGTGCCAGCAGCGATAGCCGGACAGGGCCTAGAGGCTACACCTTC; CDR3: CASSDSRTGPRGYTF
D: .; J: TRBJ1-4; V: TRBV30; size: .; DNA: TGTGCCTGGAGTGTGGGCGGACTTGTTGCGTGGGAACTGTTTTTT; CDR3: CAWSVGGLVAWELFF
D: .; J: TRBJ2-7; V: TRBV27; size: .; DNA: TGTGCCAGCAGTTTTGGTACCGAGCAGTACTTC; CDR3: CASSFGTEQYF
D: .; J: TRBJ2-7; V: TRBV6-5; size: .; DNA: TGTGCCAGCAGTTACAGGGGGAGACCCTACGAGCAGTACTTC; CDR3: CASSYRGRPYEQYF
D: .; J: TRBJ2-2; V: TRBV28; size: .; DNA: TGTGCCAGCAGTTTAAAGTCTACCGGGGAGCTGTTTTTT; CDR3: CASSLKSTGELFF
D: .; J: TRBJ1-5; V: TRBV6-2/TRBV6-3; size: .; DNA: TGTGCCAGCAGTTACTCGATGGGTTGGAAGGATCAGCCCCAGCATTTT; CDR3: CASSYSMGWKDQPQHF
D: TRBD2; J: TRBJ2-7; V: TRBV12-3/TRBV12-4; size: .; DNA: TGTGCCAGCAGTCCCACTAGCGATCCCTCCTACGAGCAGTACTTC; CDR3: CASSPTSDPSYEQYF
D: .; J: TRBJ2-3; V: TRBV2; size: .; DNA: TGTGCCAGCAGTGAAGTTCCATTTGGCGGGTTGGACACAGATACGCAGTATTTT; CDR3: CASSEVPFGGLDTDTQYF
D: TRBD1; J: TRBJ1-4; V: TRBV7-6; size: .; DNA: TGTGCCAGCAGCTCTACAAGGGGGCCCGCTAATGAAAAACTGTTTTTT; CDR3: CASSSTRGPANEKLFF
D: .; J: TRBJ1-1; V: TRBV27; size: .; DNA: TGTGCCAGCAGTTTAATCACACCAGGGACCGCCGGACCTATGAACACTGAAGCTTTCTTT; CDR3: CASSLITPGTAGPMNTEAFF
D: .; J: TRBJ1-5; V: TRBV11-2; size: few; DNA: TGTGCCAGCAGCTTAGAATACAGTACACAGCCCCAGCATTTT; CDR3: CASSLEYSTQPQHF
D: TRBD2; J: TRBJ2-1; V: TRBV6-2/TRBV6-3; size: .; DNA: TGTGCCAGCAGTTACCTAGCGGGAGTATTATTCTCCTACAATGAGCAGTTCTTC; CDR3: CASSYLAGVLFSYNEQFF
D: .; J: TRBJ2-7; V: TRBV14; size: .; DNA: TGTGCCAGCAGCCAACACCAGGGTTTGGCGGACGAGCAGTACTTC; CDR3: CASSQHQGLADEQYF
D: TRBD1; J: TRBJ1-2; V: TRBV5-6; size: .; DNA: TGTGCCAGCAGCTTGGGACAGGGGCTCCATGGCTACACCTTC; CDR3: CASSLGQGLHGYTF
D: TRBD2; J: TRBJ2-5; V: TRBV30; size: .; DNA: TGTGCCTGGGCGAGCGGGAGAGAAGAGACCCAGTACTTC; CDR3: CAWASGREETQYF
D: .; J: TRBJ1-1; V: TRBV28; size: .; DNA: TGTGCCAGCAGTTTAGAAGCGATGAACACTGAAGCTTTCTTT; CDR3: CASSLEAMNTEAFF
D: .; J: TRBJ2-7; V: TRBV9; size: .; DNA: TGTGCCAGCAGCGTAGGGTCACCAACCTCCTACGAGCAGTACTTC; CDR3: CASSVGSPTSYEQYF
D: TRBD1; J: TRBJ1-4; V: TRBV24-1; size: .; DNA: TGTGCCACCATCCGGTGCGGGACAGAGAAAACTAATGAAAAACTGTTTTTT; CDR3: CATIRCGTEKTNEKLFF
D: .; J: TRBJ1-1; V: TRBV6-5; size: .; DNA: TGTGCCAGCCAATTCAGGGAGGGGAACACTGAAGCTTTCTTT; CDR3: CASQFREGNTEAFF
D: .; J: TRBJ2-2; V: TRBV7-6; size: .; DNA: TGTGCCAGCAGCTTAGATCGTGACTCGGGGGGGGAGCTGTTTTTT; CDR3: CASSLDRDSGGELFF
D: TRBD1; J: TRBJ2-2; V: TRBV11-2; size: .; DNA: TGTGCCAGCAGCGCGGGACAGGGCCCCTTTCTGAACACCGGGGAGCTGTTTTTT; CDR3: CASSAGQGPFLNTGELFF
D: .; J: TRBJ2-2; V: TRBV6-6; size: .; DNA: TGTGCCAGCAGTTCTGCGTCGAACACCGGGGAGCTGTTTTTT; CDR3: CASSSASNTGELFF
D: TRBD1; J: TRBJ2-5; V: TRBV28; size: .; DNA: TGTGCCAGCAGCCGGGACAGCCAAGAGACCCAGTACTTC; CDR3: CASSRDSQETQYF
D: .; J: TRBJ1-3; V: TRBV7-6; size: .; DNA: TGTGCCAGCAGCCTACAGGGTCTGTGGGGAAACACCATATATTTT; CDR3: CASSLQGLWGNTIYF
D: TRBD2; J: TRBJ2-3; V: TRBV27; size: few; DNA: TGTGCCAGCAGTCCTGGGACTAGCGGGAGCACAGATACGCAGTATTTT; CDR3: CASSPGTSGSTDTQYF
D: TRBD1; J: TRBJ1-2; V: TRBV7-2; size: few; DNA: TGTGCCAGCAGCTCCACAGGGGGCGCCAGCCTCGGGTATGGCTACACCTTC; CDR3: CASSSTGGASLGYGYTF
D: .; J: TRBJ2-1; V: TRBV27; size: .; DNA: TGTGCCAGCGAGGACGGGTACAATGAGCAGTTCTTC; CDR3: CASEDGYNEQFF